This note documents a single TCR beta chain sequence. Its matching antigen is unknown. Each CDR3 protein gets one entry after TCRdb re-called the reads with MiXCR. Among under 800,000 distinct CDR3 sequences, approximately 25% were seen once, and the ten largest hold approximately 8%. These data originate in a study of T cell repertoires in cytomegalovirus infection. Study-wide context: Both CMV infection and a matching HLA type were indicated by public TCR beta signatures.

CDR1 and CDR2 from the germline V gene are MNHEY and SVGAGI. With V trimmed by 0 bases and J by 2 bases, 4 bases remained unmatched. This CDR3 region has 16 residues. Findings and limits, study-wide: Identification of carriers of CMV plus the relevant HLA was achieved through cumulative public TCR beta family frequency. What dominated the ex vivo response were HLA-C-restricted CMV-specific TCR beta clonotypes.

The sequenced sample was CD8+ T cells from PBMCs. The chain joins TRBV6-5 to TRBJ2-1; 7 nucleotides match TRBD1. The source of this sequence is a human donor in good health (CMV status not recorded). Some clones in this sample may be carry-over from other donors' samples. Here the CDR3 reads CASSYSSDRAYNEQFF. The CDR3 DNA reads TGTGCCAGCAGTTACTCGAGCGACAGGGCCTACAATGAGCAGTTCTTC.